This TCR beta chain is from a study of beta chain features in type 1 diabetes. This clone was detected only a few times. Germline CDR1 SEHNR, CDR2 FQNEAQ (reference sequence). With 3 bases clipped from V and 4 bases from J, the junction kept 16 bases outside the gene matches. The CDR3 extends over 18 amino acids. Reverse transcribing all isolated RNA meant expressed TCRB transcripts were sequenced. Assay used: immunoSEQ multiplex PCR; TCRdb lists only in-frame clones, some missing. The sample records 360,000 or so clones, about 20% being singletons. Sequencing was carried out using naive CD4+ T cells from blood. This TCR was recovered from a woman under 30 in good health. V and J are TRBV7-9 and TRBJ1-2; 8 nucleotides match TRBD1. CDR3 sequence (DNA): TGTGCCAGCAGCTTCTCCGGGACAGGACATGCCAGGGGCTATGGCTACACCTTC. This translates into CASSFSGTGHARGYGYTF.